This T cell receptor (beta chain) was documented in a study of blood T cell repertoires in COVID-19. Per the original data handling: Counts of nucleated cells, estimated from reference gene primer amplification, were obtained. TCRdb's copy holds only in-frame clones and misses some; the assay was immunoSEQ multiplex PCR. D and trimming come from the DNA, and the V and J calls and clone size come from that table. Of 300,000 to 450,000 clones listed, over 75% were seen once; the top ten hold approximately 1.8%. From germline, CDR1 is MDHEN and CDR2 SYDVKM. The CDR3 sequence is 15 residues long. J gave up 0 bases and V 11 bases, and 7 bases lay outside the gene matches.

V is TRBV28 and J is TRBJ1-6, with 7 bases that match TRBD1. Sequencing was carried out using PBMCs or T cells enriched from blood (not recorded which). The receptor comes from a man aged 35 to 55 in a cohort exposed to, infected with or recovered from COVID-19 (not recorded which). The CDR3 loop is CACQDRSSYNSPLHF. CDR3 nucleotide sequence: TGTGCCTGCCAGGACAGGAGCTCCTATAATTCACCCCTCCACTTT.